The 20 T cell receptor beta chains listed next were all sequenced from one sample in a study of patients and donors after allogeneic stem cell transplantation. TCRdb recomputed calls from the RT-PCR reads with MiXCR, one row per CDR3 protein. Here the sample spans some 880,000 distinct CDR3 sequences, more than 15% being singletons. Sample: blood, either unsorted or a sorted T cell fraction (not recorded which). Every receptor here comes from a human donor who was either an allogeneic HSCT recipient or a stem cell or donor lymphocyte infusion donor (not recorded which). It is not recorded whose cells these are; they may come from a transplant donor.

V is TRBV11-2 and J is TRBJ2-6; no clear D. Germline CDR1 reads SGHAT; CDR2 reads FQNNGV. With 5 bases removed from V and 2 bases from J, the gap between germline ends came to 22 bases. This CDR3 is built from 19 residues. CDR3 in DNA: TGTGCCAGCAGCCGATGGAATACCAGACCACGCCCTGGGGCCAACGTCCTGACTTTC. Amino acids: CASSRWNTRPRPGANVLTF.

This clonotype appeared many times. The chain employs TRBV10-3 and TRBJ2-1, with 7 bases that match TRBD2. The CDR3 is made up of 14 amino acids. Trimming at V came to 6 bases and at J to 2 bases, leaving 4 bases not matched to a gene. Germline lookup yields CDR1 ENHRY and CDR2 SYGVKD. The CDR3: CAISPAGTYNEQFF. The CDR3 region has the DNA TGTGCCATCAGCCCAGCGGGAACCTACAATGAGCAGTTCTTC.

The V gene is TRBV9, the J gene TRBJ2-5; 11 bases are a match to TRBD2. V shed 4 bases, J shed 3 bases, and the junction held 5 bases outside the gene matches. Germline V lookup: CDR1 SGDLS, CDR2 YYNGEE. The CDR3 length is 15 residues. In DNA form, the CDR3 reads TGTGCCAGCAGCTTGGGACTAGCGGAGGAAGAGACCCAGTACTTC. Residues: CASSLGLAEEETQYF.

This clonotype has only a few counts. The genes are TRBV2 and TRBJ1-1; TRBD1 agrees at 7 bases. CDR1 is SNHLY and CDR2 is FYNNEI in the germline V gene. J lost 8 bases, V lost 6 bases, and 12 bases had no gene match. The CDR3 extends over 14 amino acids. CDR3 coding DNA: TGTGCCAGCAGGGGGGACAGCGTAACAAGCGAAGCTTTCTTT. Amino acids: CASRGDSVTSEAFF. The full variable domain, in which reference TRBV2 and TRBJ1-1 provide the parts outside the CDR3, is EPEVTQTPSHQVTQMGQEVILRCVPISNHLYFYWYRQILGQKVEFLVSFYNNEISEKSEIFDDQFSVERPDGSNFTLKIRSTKLEDSAMYFCASRGDSVTSEAFFGQGTRLTVV.

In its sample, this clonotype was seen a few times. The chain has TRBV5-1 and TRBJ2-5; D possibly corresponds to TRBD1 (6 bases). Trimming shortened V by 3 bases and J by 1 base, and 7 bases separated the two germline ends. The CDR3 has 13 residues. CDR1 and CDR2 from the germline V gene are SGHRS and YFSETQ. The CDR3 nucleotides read TGCGCCAGCAGCTACAGGGCCCAAGAGACCCAGTACTTC. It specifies CASSYRAQETQYF.

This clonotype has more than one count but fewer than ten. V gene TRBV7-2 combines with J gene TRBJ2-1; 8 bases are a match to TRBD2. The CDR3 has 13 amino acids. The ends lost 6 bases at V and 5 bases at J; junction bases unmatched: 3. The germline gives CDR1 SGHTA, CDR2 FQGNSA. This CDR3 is CASRPTSDNEQFF. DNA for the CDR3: TGTGCCAGCAGACCGACTAGCGACAATGAGCAGTTCTTC.

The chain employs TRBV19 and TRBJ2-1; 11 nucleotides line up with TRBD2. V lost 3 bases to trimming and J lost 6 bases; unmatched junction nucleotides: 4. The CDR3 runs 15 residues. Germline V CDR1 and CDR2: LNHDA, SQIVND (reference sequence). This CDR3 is CASSISGGAFNEQFF. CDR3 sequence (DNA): TGTGCCAGTAGTATTAGCGGGGGGGCCTTCAATGAGCAGTTCTTC.

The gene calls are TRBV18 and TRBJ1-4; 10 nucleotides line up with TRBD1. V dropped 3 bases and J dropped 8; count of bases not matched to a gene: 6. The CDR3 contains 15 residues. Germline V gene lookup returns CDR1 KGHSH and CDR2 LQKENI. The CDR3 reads CASSPQTGGAEKLFF. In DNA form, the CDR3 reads TGTGCCAGCTCACCGCAGACAGGGGGCGCCGAAAAACTGTTTTTT. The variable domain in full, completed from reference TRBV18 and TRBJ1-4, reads NAGVMQNPRHLVRRRGQEARLRCSPMKGHSHVYWYRQLPEEGLKFMVYLQKENIIDESGMPKERFSAEFPKEGPSILRIQQVVRGDSAAYFCASSPQTGGAEKLFFGSGTQLSVL.

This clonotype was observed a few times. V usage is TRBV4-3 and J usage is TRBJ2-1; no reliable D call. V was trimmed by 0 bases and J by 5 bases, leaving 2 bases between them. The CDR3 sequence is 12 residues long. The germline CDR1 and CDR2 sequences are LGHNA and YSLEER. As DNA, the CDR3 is TGCGCCAGCAGCCAAGATAACAATGAGCAGTTCTTC. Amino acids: CASSQDNNEQFF.

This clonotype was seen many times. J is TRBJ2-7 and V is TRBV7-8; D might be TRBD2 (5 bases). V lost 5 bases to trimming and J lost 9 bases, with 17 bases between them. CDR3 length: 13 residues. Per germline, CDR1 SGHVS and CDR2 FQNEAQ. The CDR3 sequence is CASSPELISAQYF. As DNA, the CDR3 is TGTGCCAGCAGCCCAGAGTTAATTAGCGCGCAGTACTTC.

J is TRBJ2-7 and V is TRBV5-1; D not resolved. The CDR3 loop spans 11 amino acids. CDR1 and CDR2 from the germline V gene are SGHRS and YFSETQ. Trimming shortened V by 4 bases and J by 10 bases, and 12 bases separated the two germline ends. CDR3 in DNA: TGCGCCAGCAGCGAAAAGACTGAACAGTACTTC. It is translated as CASSEKTEQYF.

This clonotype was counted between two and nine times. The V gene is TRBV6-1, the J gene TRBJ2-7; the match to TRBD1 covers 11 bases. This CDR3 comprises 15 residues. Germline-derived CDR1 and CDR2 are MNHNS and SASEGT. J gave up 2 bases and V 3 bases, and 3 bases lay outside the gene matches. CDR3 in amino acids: CASSDMGQGAYEQYF. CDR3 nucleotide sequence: TGTGCCAGCAGTGACATGGGACAGGGGGCCTACGAGCAGTACTTC.

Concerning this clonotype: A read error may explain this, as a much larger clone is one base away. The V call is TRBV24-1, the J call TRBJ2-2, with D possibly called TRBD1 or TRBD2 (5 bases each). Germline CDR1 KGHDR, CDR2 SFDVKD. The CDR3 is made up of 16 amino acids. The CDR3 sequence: CATSDHPWTLSGEQFF. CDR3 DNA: TGTGCCACCAGTGATCATCCATGGACACTTTCCGGGGAGCAGTTTTTT.

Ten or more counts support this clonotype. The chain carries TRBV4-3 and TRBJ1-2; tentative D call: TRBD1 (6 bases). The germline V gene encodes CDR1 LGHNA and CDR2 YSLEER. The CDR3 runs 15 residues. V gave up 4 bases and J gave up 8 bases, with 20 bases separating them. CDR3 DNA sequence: TGCGCCAGCAGCCCGTTACAGGGTTGGCCTGGGGGCTACACCTTC. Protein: CASSPLQGWPGGYTF.

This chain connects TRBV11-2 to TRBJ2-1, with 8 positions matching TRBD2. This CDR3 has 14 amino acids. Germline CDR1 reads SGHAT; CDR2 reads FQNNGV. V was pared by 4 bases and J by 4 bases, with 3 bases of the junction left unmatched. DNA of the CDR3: TGTGCCAGCAGCTCTAGCGGGCTATACAATGAGCAGTTCTTC. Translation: CASSSSGLYNEQFF.

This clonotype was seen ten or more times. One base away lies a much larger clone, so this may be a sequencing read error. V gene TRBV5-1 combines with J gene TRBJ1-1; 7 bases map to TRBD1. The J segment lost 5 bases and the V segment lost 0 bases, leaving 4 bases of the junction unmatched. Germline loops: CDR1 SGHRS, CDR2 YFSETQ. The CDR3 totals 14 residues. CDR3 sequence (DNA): TGCGCCAGCAGCTTGGCACAGGGGAGGACTGAAGCTTTCTTT. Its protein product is CASSLAQGRTEAFF. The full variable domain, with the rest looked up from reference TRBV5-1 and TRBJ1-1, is KAGVTQTPRYLIKTRGQQVTLSCSPISGHRSVSWYQQTPGQGLQFLFEYFSETQRNKGNFPGRFSGRQFSNSRSEMNVSTLELGDSALYLCASSLAQGRTEAFFGQGTRLTVV.

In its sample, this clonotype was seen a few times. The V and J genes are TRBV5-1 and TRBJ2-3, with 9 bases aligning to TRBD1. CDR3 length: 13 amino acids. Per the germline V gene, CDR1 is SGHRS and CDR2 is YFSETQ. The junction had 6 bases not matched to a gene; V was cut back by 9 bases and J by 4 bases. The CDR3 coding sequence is TGCGCCACCCGGGACAGGGAGTCAGATACGCAGTATTTT. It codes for CATRDRESDTQYF.

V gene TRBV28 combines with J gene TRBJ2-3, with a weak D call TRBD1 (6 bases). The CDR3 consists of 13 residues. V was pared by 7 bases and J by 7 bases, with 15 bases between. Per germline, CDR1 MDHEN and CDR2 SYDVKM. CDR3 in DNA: TGTGCCAGCACCTTGGACAGATTTTATACGCAGTATTTT. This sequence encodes CASTLDRFYTQYF.

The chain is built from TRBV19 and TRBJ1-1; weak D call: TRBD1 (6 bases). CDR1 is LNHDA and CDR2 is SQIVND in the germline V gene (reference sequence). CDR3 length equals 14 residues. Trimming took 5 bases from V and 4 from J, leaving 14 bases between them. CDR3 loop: CASSPQGWSTEAFF. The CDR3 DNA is TGTGCCAGTAGTCCTCAGGGGTGGAGCACTGAAGCTTTCTTT.

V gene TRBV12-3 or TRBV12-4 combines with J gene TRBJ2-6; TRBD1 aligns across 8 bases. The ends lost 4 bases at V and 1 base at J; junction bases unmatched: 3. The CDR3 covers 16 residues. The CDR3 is CASSWDRSSGANVLTF. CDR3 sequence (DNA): TGTGCCAGCAGTTGGGACAGGTCGTCTGGGGCCAACGTCCTGACTTTC.